This paragraph covers one T cell receptor beta chain sequence. This sample was taken from a study of blood T cell repertoires in COVID-19. In the authors' workflow: Amplification from reference gene primers served as the basis for estimated nucleated cell counts. The assay was immunoSEQ multiplex PCR, and TCRdb's table has in-frame clones only and misses some. V, J and clone size are taken as reported in that table, and D and trimming were inferred from the DNA itself. The sample yields 260,000 or so clones, around 88% seen once. The source is a woman in her thirties or forties with acute COVID-19. Sample: PBMCs or T cells enriched from blood (not recorded which).

CDR3 loop: CASRTPQEYNSPLHF. The CDR3 DNA reads as TGTGCCAGCAGAACCCCGCAGGAATATAATTCACCCCTCCACTTT. The J gene is TRBJ1-6, the V gene TRBV28, with D uncertain. The CDR3 is made up of 15 amino acids. The V end lost 6 bases, the J end lost 4 bases, and 13 bases lay between the germline ends. Looked up from germline, CDR1 is MDHEN and CDR2 is SYDVKM.